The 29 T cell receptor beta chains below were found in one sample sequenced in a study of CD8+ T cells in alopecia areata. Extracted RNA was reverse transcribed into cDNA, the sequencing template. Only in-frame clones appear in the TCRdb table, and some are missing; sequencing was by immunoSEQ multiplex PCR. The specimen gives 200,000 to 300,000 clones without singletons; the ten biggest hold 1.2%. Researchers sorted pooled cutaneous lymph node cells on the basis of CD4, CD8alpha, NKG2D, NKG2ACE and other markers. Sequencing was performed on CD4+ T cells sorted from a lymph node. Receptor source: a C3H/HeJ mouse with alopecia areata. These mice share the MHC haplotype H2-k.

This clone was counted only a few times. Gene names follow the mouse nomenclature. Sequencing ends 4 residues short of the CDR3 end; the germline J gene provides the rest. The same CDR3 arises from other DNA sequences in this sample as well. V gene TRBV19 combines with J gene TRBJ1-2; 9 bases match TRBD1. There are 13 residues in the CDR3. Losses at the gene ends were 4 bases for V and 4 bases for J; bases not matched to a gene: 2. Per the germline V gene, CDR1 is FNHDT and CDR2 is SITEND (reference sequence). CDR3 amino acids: CASSRQGVSDYTF. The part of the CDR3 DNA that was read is TGTGCCAGCAGTCGACAGGGGGTCTCC.

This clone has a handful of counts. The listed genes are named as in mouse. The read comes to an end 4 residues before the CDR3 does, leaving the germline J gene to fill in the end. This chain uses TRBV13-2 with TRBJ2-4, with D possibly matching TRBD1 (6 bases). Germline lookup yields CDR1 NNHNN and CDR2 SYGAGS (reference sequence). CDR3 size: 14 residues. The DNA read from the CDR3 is TGTGCCAGCGGTGAAACCGGGACAAAAAAC. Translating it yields CASGETGTKN. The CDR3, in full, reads CASGETGTKNTLYF.

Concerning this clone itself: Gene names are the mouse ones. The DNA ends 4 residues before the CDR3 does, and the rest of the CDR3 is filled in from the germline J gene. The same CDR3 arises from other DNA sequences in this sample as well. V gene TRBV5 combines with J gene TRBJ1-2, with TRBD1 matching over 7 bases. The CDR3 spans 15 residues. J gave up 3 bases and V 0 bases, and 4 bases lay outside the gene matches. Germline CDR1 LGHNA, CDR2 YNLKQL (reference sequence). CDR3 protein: CASSQEGTGDSDYTF. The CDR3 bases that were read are TGTGCCAGCAGCCAAGAAGGTACAGGGGACTCC.

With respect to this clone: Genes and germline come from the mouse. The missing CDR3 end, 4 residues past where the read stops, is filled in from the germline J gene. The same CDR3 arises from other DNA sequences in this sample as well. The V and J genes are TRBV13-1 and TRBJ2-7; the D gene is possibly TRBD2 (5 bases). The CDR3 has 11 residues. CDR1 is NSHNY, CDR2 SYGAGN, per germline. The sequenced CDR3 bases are TGTGCCAGCAGCTCTGGGTAT. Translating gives CASSSGY. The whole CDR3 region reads CASSSGYEQYF.

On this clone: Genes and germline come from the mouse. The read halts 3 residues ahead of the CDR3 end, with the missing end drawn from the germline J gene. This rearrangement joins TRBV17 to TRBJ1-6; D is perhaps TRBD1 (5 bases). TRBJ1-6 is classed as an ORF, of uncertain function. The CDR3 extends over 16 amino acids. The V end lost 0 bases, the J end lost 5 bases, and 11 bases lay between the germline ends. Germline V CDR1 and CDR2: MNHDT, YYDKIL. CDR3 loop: CASSRDLGQNNSPLYF. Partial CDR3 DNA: TGTGCTAGCAGTAGAGATCTAGGACAAAATAATTCGCCC.

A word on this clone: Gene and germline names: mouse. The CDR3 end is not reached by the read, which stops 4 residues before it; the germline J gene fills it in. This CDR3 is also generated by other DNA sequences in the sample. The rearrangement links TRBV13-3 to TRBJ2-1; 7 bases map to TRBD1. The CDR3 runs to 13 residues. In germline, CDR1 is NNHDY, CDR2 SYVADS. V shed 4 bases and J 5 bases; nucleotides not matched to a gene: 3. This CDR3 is CASSTQGDAEQFF. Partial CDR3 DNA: TGTGCCAGCAGTACTCAGGGGGATGCT.

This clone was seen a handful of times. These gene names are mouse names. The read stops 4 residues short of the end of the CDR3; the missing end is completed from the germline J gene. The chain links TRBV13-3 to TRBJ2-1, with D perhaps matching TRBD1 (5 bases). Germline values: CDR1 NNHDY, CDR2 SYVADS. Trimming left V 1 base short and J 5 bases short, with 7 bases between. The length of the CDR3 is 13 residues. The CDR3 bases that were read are TGTGCCAGCAGTGATTCCAGGGATGCT. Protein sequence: CASSDSRDA. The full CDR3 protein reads CASSDSRDAEQFF.

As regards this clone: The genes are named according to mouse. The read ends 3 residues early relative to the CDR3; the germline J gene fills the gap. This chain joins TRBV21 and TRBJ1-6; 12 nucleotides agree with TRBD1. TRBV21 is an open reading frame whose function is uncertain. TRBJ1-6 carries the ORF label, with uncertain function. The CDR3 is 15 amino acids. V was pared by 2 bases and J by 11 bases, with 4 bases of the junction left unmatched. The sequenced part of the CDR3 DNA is TGTGCTAGCAGTCAAGAGGGGACAGGGGGCCCGCCC. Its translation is CASSQEGTGGPP. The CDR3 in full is CASSQEGTGGPPLYF.

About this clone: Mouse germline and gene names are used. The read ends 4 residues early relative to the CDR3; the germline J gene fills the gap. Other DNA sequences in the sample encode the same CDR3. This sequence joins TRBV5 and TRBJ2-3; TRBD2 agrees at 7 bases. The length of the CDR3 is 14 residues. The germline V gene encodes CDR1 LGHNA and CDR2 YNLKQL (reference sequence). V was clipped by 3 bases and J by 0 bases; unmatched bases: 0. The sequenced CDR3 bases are TGTGCCAGCAGCCACTGGGGGAGTGCAGAA. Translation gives CASSHWGSAE. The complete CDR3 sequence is CASSHWGSAETLYF.

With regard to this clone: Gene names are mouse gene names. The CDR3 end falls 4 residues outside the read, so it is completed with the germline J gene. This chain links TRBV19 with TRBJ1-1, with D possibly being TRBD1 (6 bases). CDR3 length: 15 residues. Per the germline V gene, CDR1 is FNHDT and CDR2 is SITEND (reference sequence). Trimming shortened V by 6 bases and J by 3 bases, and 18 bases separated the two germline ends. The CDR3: CASNPSTGSYTEVFF. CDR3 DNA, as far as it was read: TGTGCCAGCAACCCCTCAACAGGGAGTTACACA.

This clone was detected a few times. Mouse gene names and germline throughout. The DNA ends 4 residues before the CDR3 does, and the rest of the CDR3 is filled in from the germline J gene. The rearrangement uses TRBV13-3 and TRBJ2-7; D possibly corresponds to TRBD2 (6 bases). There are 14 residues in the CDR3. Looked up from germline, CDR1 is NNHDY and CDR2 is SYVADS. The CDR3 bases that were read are TGTGCCAGCAGTTCGGCTGGGGCCCCTTAT. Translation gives CASSSAGAPY. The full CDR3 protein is CASSSAGAPYEQYF.

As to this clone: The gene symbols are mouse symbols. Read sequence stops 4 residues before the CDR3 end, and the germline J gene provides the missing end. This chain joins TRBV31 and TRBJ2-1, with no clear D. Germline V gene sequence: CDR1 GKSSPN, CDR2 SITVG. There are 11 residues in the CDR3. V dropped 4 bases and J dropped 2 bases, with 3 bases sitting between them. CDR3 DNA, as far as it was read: TGTGCCTGGATGTACTATGCT. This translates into CAWMYYA. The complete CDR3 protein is CAWMYYAEQFF.

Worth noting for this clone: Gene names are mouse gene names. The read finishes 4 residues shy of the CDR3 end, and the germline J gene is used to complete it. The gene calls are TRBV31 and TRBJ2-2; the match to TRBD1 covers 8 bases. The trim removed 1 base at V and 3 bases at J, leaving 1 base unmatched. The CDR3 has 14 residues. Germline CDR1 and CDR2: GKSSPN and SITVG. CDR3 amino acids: CAWSRQGYTGQLYF. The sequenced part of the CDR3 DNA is TGTGCCTGGAGTCGACAGGGGTACACCGGG.

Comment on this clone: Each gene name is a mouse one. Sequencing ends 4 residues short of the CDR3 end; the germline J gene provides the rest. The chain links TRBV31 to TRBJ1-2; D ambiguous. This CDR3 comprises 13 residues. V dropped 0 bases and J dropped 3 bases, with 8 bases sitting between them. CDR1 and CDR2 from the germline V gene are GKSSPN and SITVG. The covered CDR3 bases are TGTGCCTGGAGTCTAGACAATTACTCC. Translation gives CAWSLDNYS. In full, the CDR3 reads CAWSLDNYSDYTF. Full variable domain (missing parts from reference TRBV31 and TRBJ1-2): AQTIHQWPVAEIKAVGSPLSLGCTIKGKSSPNLYWYWQATGGTLQQLFYSITVGQVESVVQLNLSASRPKDDQFILSTEKLLLSHSGFYLCAWSLDNYSDYTFGSGTRLLVI.

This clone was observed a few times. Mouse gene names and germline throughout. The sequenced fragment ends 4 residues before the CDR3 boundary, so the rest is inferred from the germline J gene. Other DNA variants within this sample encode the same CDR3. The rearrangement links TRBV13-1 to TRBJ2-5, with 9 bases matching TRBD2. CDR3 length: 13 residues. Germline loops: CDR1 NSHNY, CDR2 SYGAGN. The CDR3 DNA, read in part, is TGTGCCAGCAGTGACGGGACTGGGGAC. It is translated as CASSDGTGD. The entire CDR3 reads CASSDGTGDTQYF.

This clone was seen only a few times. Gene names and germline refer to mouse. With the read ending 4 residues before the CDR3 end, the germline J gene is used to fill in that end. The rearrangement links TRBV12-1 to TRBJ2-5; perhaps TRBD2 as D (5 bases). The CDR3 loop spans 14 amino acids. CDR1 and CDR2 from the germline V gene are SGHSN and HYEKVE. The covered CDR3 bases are TGTGCCAGCTCTCTCGGCCTGGGTCCAGAC. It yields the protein CASSLGLGPD. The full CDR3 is CASSLGLGPDTQYF.

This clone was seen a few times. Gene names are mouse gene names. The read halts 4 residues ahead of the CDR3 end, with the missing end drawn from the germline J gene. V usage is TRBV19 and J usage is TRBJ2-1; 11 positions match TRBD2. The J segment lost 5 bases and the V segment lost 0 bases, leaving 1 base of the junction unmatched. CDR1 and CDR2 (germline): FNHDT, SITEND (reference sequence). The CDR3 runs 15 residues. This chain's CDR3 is CASSIALGGHAEQFF. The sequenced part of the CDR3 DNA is TGTGCCAGCAGTATAGCACTGGGGGGGCATGCT.

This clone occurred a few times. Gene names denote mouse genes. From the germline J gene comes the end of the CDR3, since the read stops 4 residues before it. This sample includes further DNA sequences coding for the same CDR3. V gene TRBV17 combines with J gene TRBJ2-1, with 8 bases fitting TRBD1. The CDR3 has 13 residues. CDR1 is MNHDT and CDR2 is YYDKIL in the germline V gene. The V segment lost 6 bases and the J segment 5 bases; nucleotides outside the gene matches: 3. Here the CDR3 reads CASSRTGNAEQFF. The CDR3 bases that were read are TGTGCTAGCAGCAGGACAGGGAATGCT.

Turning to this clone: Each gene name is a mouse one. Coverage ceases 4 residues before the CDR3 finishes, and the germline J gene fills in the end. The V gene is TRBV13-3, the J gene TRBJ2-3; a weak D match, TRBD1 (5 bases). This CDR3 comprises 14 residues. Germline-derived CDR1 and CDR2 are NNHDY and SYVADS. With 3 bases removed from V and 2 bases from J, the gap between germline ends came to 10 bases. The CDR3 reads CASSVGVDAETLYF. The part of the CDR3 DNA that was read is TGTGCCAGCAGTGTAGGGGTGGATGCAGAA.

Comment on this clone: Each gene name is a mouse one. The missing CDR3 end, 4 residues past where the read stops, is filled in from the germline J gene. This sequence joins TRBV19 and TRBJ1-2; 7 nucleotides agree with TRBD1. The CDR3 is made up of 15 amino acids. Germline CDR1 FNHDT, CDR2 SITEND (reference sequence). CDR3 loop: CASSIPDREDSDYTF. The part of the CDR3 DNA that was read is TGTGCCAGCAGTATCCCTGACAGGGAAGATTCC.

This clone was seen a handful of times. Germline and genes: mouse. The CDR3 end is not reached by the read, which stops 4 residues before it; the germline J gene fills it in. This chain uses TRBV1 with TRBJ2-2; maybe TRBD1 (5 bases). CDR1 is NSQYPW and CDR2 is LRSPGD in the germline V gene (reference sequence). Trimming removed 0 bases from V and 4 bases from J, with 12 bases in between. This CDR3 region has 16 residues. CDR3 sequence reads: CTCSAERGAGTGQLYF. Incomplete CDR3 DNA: TGCACCTGCAGTGCAGAGAGGGGTGCGGGCACCGGG.

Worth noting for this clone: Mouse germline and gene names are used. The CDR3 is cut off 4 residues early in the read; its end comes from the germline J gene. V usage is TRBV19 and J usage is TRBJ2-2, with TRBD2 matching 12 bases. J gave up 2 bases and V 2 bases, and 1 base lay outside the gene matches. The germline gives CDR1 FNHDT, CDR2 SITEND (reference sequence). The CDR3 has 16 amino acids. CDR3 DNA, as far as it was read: TGTGCCAGCAGTATCGACTGGGGGGGCAACACCGGG. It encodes CASSIDWGGNTG. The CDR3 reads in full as CASSIDWGGNTGQLYF.

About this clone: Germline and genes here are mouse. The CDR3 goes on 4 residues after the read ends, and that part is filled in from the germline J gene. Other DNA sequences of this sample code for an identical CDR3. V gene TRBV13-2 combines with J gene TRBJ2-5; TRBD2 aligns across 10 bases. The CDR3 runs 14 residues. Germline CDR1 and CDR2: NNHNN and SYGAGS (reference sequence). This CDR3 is CASGDGLGGDTQYF. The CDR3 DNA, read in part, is TGTGCCAGCGGTGATGGACTGGGGGGAGAC.

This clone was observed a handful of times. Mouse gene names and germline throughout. The CDR3 bases that were read are TGCACCTGCAGTGCAGATCGGGGGGGCGCAGGCACCGGG. This gives the protein CTCSADRGGAGTG. Given in full, the CDR3 is CTCSADRGGAGTGQLYF. This chain joins TRBV1 and TRBJ2-2, with 8 nucleotides matching TRBD2. The CDR3 end falls 4 residues outside the read, so it is completed with the germline J gene. The germline CDR1 and CDR2 sequences are NSQYPW and LRSPGD (reference sequence). The V gene end was trimmed by 0 bases and the J gene end by 4 bases; junction bases not matched to a gene: 7. The CDR3 is 17 residues long.

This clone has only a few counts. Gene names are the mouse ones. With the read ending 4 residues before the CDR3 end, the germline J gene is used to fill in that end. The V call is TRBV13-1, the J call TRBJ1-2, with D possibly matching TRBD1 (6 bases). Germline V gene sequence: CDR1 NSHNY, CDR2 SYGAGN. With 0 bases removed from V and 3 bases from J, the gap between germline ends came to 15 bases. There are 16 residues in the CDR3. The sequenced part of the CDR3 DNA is TGTGCCAGCAGTGATGCAGGAGGGGGGCAGGACTCC. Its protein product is CASSDAGGGQDS. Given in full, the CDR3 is CASSDAGGGQDSDYTF.

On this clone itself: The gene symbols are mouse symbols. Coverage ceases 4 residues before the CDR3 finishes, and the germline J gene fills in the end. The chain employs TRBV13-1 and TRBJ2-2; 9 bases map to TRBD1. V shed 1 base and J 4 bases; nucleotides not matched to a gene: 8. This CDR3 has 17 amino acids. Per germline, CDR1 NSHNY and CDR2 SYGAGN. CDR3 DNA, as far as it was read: TGTGCCAGCAGTGATCTCCGGGACAGGGTGGGCACCGGG. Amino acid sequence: CASSDLRDRVGTG. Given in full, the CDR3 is CASSDLRDRVGTGQLYF.

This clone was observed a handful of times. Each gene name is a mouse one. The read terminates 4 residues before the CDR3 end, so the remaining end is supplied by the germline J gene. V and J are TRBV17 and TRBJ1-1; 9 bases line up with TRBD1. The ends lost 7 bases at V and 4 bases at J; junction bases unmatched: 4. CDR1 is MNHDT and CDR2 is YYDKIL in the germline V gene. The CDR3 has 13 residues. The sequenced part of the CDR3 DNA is TGTGCTAGCACCAGACAGGGGGGCACA. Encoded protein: CASTRQGGT. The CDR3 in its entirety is CASTRQGGTEVFF.

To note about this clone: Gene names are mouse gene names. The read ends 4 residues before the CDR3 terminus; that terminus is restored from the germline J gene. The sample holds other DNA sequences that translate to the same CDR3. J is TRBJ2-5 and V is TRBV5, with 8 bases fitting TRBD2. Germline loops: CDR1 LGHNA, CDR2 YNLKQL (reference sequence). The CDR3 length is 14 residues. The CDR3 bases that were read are TGTGCCAGCAGCCCCGACTGGGGAGAAGAC. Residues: CASSPDWGED. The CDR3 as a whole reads CASSPDWGEDTQYF.

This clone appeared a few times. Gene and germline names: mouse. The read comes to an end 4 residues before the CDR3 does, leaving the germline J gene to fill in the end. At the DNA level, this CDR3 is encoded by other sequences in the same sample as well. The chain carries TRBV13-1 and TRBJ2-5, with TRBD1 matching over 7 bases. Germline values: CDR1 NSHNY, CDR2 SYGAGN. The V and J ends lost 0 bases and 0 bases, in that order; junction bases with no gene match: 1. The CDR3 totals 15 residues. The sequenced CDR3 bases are TGTGCCAGCAGTGATGTCAGGGGGAACCAAGAC. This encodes CASSDVRGNQD. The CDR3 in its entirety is CASSDVRGNQDTQYF.